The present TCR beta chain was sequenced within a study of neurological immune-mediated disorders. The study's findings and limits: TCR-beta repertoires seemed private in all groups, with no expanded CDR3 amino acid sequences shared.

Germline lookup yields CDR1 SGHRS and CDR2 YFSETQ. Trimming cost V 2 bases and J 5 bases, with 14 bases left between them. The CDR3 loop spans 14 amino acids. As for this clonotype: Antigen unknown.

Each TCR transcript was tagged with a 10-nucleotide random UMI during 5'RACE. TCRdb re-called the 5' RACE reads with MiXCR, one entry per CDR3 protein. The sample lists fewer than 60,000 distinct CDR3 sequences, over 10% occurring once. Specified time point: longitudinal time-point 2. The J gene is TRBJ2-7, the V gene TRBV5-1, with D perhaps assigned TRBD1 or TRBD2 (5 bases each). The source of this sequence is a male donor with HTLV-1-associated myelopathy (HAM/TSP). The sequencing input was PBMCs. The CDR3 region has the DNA TGCGCCAGCAGCTTAGGGGACGGCCCCGACGAGCAGTACTTC. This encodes CASSLGDGPDEQYF.